Below, 30 T cell receptor beta chains from the same sample are listed, as sequenced in a study of blood T cell repertoires in COVID-19. The method was immunoSEQ multiplex PCR; TCRdb's version includes in-frame clones alone and lacks a portion of them. The top ten hold over 6% of the sample, which has about 240,000 clones, more than 75% seen once. Specimen: peripheral blood. These receptor sequences come from a woman aged 65 to 85 with active or convalescent COVID-19.

V and J are TRBV5-1 and TRBJ2-7, with 9 bases fitting TRBD1. The CDR3 contains 18 residues. Germline trimming cut 2 bases from V and 1 base from J; bases unmatched to any gene: 13. Per the germline V gene, CDR1 is SGHRS and CDR2 is YFSETQ. CDR3 in amino acids: CASSLVRLTGGGSYEQYF. In DNA, the CDR3 is TGCGCCAGCAGCTTAGTCCGTTTGACAGGGGGAGGTTCCTACGAGCAGTACTTC.

The chain couples TRBV28 to TRBJ1-2; no reliable D call. The CDR3 is 10 residues long. Germline V gives CDR1 MDHEN, CDR2 SYDVKM. V lost 11 bases and J 6 bases, leaving 10 bases between the germline ends. CDR3 protein: CARGEDGYTF. The CDR3 DNA sequence: TGTGCCCGCGGGGAGGATGGCTACACCTTC.

There are a few counts of this clone. The rearrangement links TRBV18 to TRBJ1-2, with D perhaps TRBD1 (6 bases). V was clipped by 2 bases and J by 5 bases, with 21 bases between them. The CDR3 contains 17 residues. Per the germline V gene, CDR1 is KGHSH and CDR2 is LQKENI. DNA for the CDR3: TGTGCCAGCTCACCATCCGTGTCCGGGATAAGGGGGTATGGCTACACCTTC. Its protein product is CASSPSVSGIRGYGYTF. Full variable domain (rest looked up from reference TRBV18 and TRBJ1-2): NAGVMQNPRHLVRRRGQEARLRCSPMKGHSHVYWYRQLPEEGLKFMVYLQKENIIDESGMPKERFSAEFPKEGPSILRIQQVVRGDSAAYFCASSPSVSGIRGYGYTFGSGTRLTVV.

This chain connects TRBV25-1 to TRBJ1-1; a possible D gene is TRBD1 (5 bases). Germline V gene sequence: CDR1 MGHDK, CDR2 SYGVNS. The CDR3 totals 12 residues. V was shortened by 5 bases and J by 4 bases, with 8 bases between the two germline ends. CDR3 coding DNA: TGTGCCAGCAGTAGGGGTGGCACTGAAGCTTTCTTT. Translated, it gives CASSRGGTEAFF.

V is TRBV7-2 and J is TRBJ1-6, with D possibly matching TRBD1 (5 bases). The CDR3 has 15 amino acids. CDR1 is SGHTA, CDR2 FQGNSA, per germline. V was clipped by 6 bases and J by 3 bases, with 12 bases between them. CDR3 nucleotide sequence: TGTGCCAGCAGTACATCTCAGGGCTATAATTCACCCCTCCACTTT. Protein: CASSTSQGYNSPLHF.

The chain couples TRBV6-5 to TRBJ1-1, with a possible D match to TRBD1 (6 bases). The germline CDR1 and CDR2 sequences are MNHEY and SVGAGI. V gave up 4 bases and J gave up 5 bases, with 14 bases separating them. The CDR3 extends over 14 amino acids. CDR3 loop: CASSFRGGRTEAFF. The DNA of the CDR3 is TGTGCCAGCAGTTTCCGGGGGGGGCGGACTGAAGCTTTCTTT.

The rearrangement links TRBV5-1 to TRBJ2-7; D is perhaps TRBD2 (6 bases). The CDR3 is 15 amino acids. Trimming pared 0 bases from V and 4 bases from J, leaving 14 bases between. The germline CDR1 and CDR2 sequences are SGHRS and YFSETQ. The CDR3 reads CASSLGGRGGYEQYF. The CDR3 nucleotides read TGCGCCAGCAGCTTGGGGGGTAGGGGAGGATACGAGCAGTACTTC.

In the case of this clone: In the same sample, other DNA sequences code for this CDR3. CDR3 in DNA: TGTGCCACCAGTGATTTGCTCGAGACCCAGTACTTC. Its protein product is CATSDLLETQYF. The genes are TRBV24-1 and TRBJ2-5; D not resolved. The V gene lost 0 bases and the J gene lost 5 bases, with 3 bases spanning the gap. Germline CDR1 reads KGHDR; CDR2 reads SFDVKD. CDR3 length equals 12 residues.

The chain carries TRBV5-1 and TRBJ1-2, with 9 bases fitting TRBD1. The CDR3 extends over 14 amino acids. Trimming cost V 2 bases and J 6 bases; bases outside gene matches: 5. From germline, CDR1 is SGHRS and CDR2 YFSETQ. The CDR3 region is CASSFYRGQDGYTF. In DNA, the CDR3 is TGCGCCAGCAGCTTCTACAGGGGGCAGGATGGCTACACCTTC.

This clone has more than one count but fewer than ten. This chain connects TRBV4-2 to TRBJ1-2; unclear D gene. CDR1 and CDR2 from the germline V gene are LGHNA and YNFKEQ. There are 17 residues in the CDR3. The ends were cut back, 1 base at V and 0 bases at J, with 15 bases in the middle. CDR3 in DNA: TGTGCCAGCAGCCAAGGCCCAGGCGGGCAGGCTAACTATGGCTACACCTTC. This sequence encodes CASSQGPGGQANYGYTF.

This sequence joins TRBV5-1 and TRBJ1-1, with D uncertain. This CDR3 is 14 amino acids long. Trimming removed 4 bases at V and 1 base at J, with 11 bases between. CDR1 is SGHRS, CDR2 YFSETQ, per germline. The CDR3 reads CASSTPTENTEAFF. Here the CDR3 DNA reads TGCGCCAGCAGCACACCGACTGAGAACACTGAAGCTTTCTTT.

The chain couples TRBV5-1 to TRBJ1-2, with D possibly being TRBD1 (6 bases). CDR1 is SGHRS, CDR2 YFSETQ, per germline. V gave up 3 bases and J gave up 0 bases, with 12 bases separating them. The length of the CDR3 is 15 residues. CDR3 region: CASSSGDRANYGYTF. The CDR3 DNA reads TGCGCCAGCAGCTCAGGGGACCGAGCTAACTATGGCTACACCTTC.

The rearrangement uses TRBV7-2 and TRBJ1-2, with 7 bases lining up with TRBD1. CDR3 size: 14 residues. V shed 5 bases and J 1 base; nucleotides not matched to a gene: 4. Germline loops: CDR1 SGHTA, CDR2 FQGNSA. CDR3 region: CASSPSGGNYGYTF. The CDR3 DNA reads as TGTGCCAGCAGCCCGTCAGGGGGTAACTATGGCTACACCTTC.

This chain connects TRBV6-5 to TRBJ1-2; D not resolved. CDR3 length equals 13 residues. Trimming pared 11 bases from V and 9 bases from J, leaving 22 bases between. Germline V gives CDR1 MNHEY, CDR2 SVGAGI. For the CDR3, the DNA is TGTGCCGCCAAGACAAGCCTCTTCCCTCGCTACACCTTC. Translating it yields CAAKTSLFPRYTF.

The J gene is TRBJ1-1, the V gene TRBV5-1, with unresolved D. The V and J ends lost 0 bases and 10 bases respectively, with 16 bases between them. Germline assignment: CDR1 SGHRS and CDR2 YFSETQ. The CDR3 spans 14 residues. The CDR3, as DNA: TGCGCCAGCAGCTTGGACGGGGTTAGGTCAGCAGCTTTCTTT. This encodes CASSLDGVRSAAFF.

The genes are TRBV11-2 and TRBJ2-5; D not certain. This CDR3 region has 15 residues. Germline V gene data show CDR1 as SGHAT and CDR2 as FQNNGV. With 3 bases removed from V and 5 bases from J, the gap between germline ends came to 16 bases. CDR3 DNA: TGTGCCAGCAGCTTGGTCGGCGGCGGCCGGGAGACCCAGTACTTC. It is translated as CASSLVGGGRETQYF.

V usage is TRBV20-1 and J usage is TRBJ1-2; D ambiguous. Germline assignment: CDR1 DFQATT and CDR2 SNEGSKA (reference sequence). Trimming took off 6 bases at V and 6 bases at J, with 5 bases between the two ends. The CDR3 runs 9 residues. The CDR3 here is CSAFDGYTF. CDR3 coding DNA: TGCAGTGCGTTCGATGGCTACACCTTC.

CDR3 in amino acids: CASSSRGRQTEAFF. DNA of the CDR3: TGTGCCAGCTCATCCAGGGGACGGCAGACTGAAGCTTTCTTT. J is TRBJ1-1 and V is TRBV18; a possible D gene is TRBD1 (6 bases). The CDR3 is 14 amino acids. The germline V and J ends were trimmed by 5 bases and 5 bases, with 15 bases remaining between them. Germline V lookup: CDR1 KGHSH, CDR2 LQKENI.

The chain has TRBV2 and TRBJ2-5, with TRBD1 as a possible D gene (7 bases). CDR1 and CDR2 from the germline V gene are SNHLY and FYNNEI. With 8 bases removed from V and 4 bases from J, the gap between germline ends came to 11 bases. This CDR3 has 12 residues. CDR3 nucleotide sequence: TGTGCCAGCGGGACAGCGGGAGAGACCCAGTACTTC. This translates into CASGTAGETQYF.

The chain couples TRBV7-2 to TRBJ1-1; D unclear. This CDR3 spans 14 amino acids. Germline CDR1 and CDR2: SGHTA and FQGNSA. V was clipped by 1 base and J by 4 bases, with 10 bases between them. The chain's CDR3 is CASSLEGGSTEAFF. The CDR3 coding sequence is TGTGCCAGCAGCTTAGAGGGAGGGTCCACTGAAGCTTTCTTT.

The chain joins TRBV4-1 to TRBJ1-2, with D possibly TRBD1 on 6 matching bases. The CDR3 is made up of 15 amino acids. Trimming left V 2 bases short and J 4 bases short, with 14 bases between. CDR1 is MGHRA, CDR2 YSYEKL, per germline. CDR3 loop: CASSQPTDSIYGYTF. Here the CDR3 DNA reads TGCGCCAGCAGCCAACCGACGGACAGTATCTATGGCTACACCTTC.

This clone was seen a few times. This sequence joins TRBV6-2 or TRBV6-3 and TRBJ1-1, with D perhaps TRBD1 (6 bases). The germline V and J ends were trimmed by 4 bases and 4 bases, with 7 bases remaining between them. The germline CDR1 and CDR2 sequences are MNHEY and SVGEGT. This CDR3 region has 12 residues. For the CDR3, the DNA is TGTGCCAGCAGTTGGACAGTCACTGAAGCTTTCTTT. It codes for CASSWTVTEAFF.

This chain uses TRBV28 with TRBJ2-1, with TRBD2 matching over 12 bases. V lost 3 bases to trimming and J lost 4 bases; unmatched junction nucleotides: 4. Germline-derived CDR1 and CDR2 are MDHEN and SYDVKM. This CDR3 is 16 amino acids long. The CDR3 protein is CASSLGLAGGYNEQFF. The CDR3 DNA is TGTGCCAGCAGTTTGGGGCTAGCGGGGGGGTACAATGAGCAGTTCTTC.

CDR3 region: CASSLGRGGGKLFF. The CDR3 nucleotides read TGTGCCAGCAGCTTAGGAAGAGGCGGCGGAAAACTGTTTTTT. The chain uses TRBV7-2 and TRBJ1-4; unclear D gene. CDR1 SGHTA and CDR2 FQGNSA come from the germline V gene. V gave up 1 base and J gave up 10 bases, with 13 bases separating them. This CDR3 is built from 14 residues.

V usage is TRBV6-2 or TRBV6-3 and J usage is TRBJ2-7, with D tentatively TRBD2 (7 bases). The V end lost 5 bases, the J end lost 6 bases, and 14 bases lay between the germline ends. CDR1 and CDR2 from the germline V gene are MNHEY and SVGEGT. The CDR3 totals 13 residues. The CDR3 region is CASSPHREGEQYF. The CDR3 DNA is TGTGCCAGCAGTCCCCACAGGGAGGGCGAGCAGTACTTC.

V and J are TRBV7-2 and TRBJ1-3; tentative D call: TRBD1 (6 bases). The germline V and J ends were trimmed by 5 bases and 4 bases, with 18 bases remaining between them. The CDR3 is made up of 16 amino acids. Germline V lookup: CDR1 SGHTA, CDR2 FQGNSA. The DNA for the CDR3 is TGTGCCAGCAGCCCTAGAGGGAGGGGGGGCGGAAACACCATATATTTT. It specifies CASSPRGRGGGNTIYF.

The chain recombines TRBV3-1 (or the pseudogene TRBV3-2) with TRBJ2-5, with 11 positions matching TRBD2. The CDR3 extends over 18 amino acids. Germline CDR1 and CDR2: LGHDT and YNNKEL (reference sequence). J was trimmed by 5 bases and V by 4 bases; bases with no gene match: 15. The CDR3 DNA is TGTGCCAGCAGCCCCCCCTTGGAAGCTAGCGGGGGGCGTGAGACCCAGTACTTC. This translates into CASSPPLEASGGRETQYF.

The gene calls are TRBV19 and TRBJ2-3; no clear D gene. Trimming shortened V by 5 bases and J by 0 bases, and 12 bases separated the two germline ends. The CDR3 loop spans 15 amino acids. The germline V gene encodes CDR1 LNHDA and CDR2 SQIVND (reference sequence). The DNA of the CDR3 is TGTGCCAGTAGTGCAGAAAGCGCTAGCACAGATACGCAGTATTTT. This sequence encodes CASSAESASTDTQYF. The variable domain in full, with the rest retrieved from reference TRBV19 and TRBJ2-3, is DGGITQSPKYLFRKEGQNVTLSCEQNLNHDAMYWYRQDPGQGLRLIYYSQIVNDFQKGDIAEGYSVSREKKESFPLTVTSAQKNPTAFYLCASSAESASTDTQYFGPGTRLTVL.

The rearrangement uses TRBV9 and TRBJ2-3, with TRBD1 matching 8 bases. The CDR3 extends over 16 amino acids. V was pared by 5 bases and J by 2 bases, with 10 bases of the junction left unmatched. Germline CDR1 and CDR2: SGDLS and YYNGEE. CDR3 in amino acids: CASRGRQGTPTDTQYF. DNA for the CDR3: TGTGCCAGCAGGGGACGACAGGGGACTCCCACAGATACGCAGTATTTT.

The rearrangement uses TRBV6-1 and TRBJ2-3; no reliable D call. Between the trimmed V and J ends, which lost 2 bases and 5 bases, there was a span of 11 bases. The CDR3 is made up of 14 amino acids. Germline CDR1 and CDR2: MNHNS and SASEGT. The CDR3 spells CASSEWAPGDTQYF. The CDR3 DNA follows: TGTGCCAGCAGTGAATGGGCCCCCGGAGATACGCAGTATTTT.